At least ten counts were recorded for the clone carrying this TCR beta chain. Its antigen is not identified. The CDR3 runs to 14 residues. The ends lost 4 bases at V and 6 bases at J; junction bases unmatched: 5. CDR1 and CDR2 (germline): SGHVS, FNYEAQ. This sample is drawn from a study of early T cells in non-severe SARS-CoV-2 infection. Overall study findings and caveats: Anti-spike CD8 responses were favored by VDJdb matching, which missed private and CD4 specificities.

Researchers attached unique molecular identifiers to individual cDNA molecules. TCRdb reprocessed the 5' RACE reads via MiXCR and lists one record per CDR3 protein. Found here are around 82,000 distinct CDR3 sequences, approximately 15% of them singletons; the top ten hold about 0.58%. Specimen: whole blood. This chain connects TRBV7-6 to TRBJ1-2, with 10 bases lining up with TRBD1. This receptor was identified in an adult who was a healthcare worker with PCR-confirmed SARS-CoV-2 infection or an uninfected control (not recorded which). The CDR3 protein is CASSSTDRGHGYTF. The CDR3 nucleotides read TGTGCCAGCAGCTCAACCGACAGGGGGCATGGCTACACCTTC. Variable domain in full (rest from reference TRBV7-6 and TRBJ1-2): GAGVSQSPRYKVTKRGQDVALRCDPISGHVSLYWYRQALGQGPEFLTYFNYEAQQDKSGLPNDRFSAERPEGSISTLTIQRTEQRDSAMYRCASSSTDRGHGYTFGSGTRLTVV.